This T cell receptor beta chain derives from a study of cytomegalovirus exposure and HLA in healthy donors. The primer mix had 60 Vbeta and 13 Jbeta primers. Sequenced by immunoSEQ multiplex PCR; TCRdb stores in-frame clones only, minus some. The repertoire has approximately 160,000 clones, roughly 84% of them found once; the top ten carry 0.38%. The sequenced sample was PBMCs. This sequence originates from a boy between 2 and 10 years old in good health and CMV-seronegative.

CDR3 bases: TGTGCCAGCAGGCGGACGGCGGGACCAACCTACGAGCAGTACTTC. Protein sequence: CASRRTAGPTYEQYF. The V call is TRBV6-5, the J call TRBJ2-7; a weak D match, TRBD2 (6 bases). CDR3 size: 15 residues. CDR1 is MNHEY, CDR2 SVGAGI, per germline. V lost 6 bases and J lost 2, with 17 bases in between.